This TCR beta chain is drawn from a study of identifying expanded T cells in peripheral blood. No infections or other immune events were documented during collection. CDR1 is SGDLS and CDR2 is YYNGEE in the germline V gene. Trimming shortened V by 3 bases and J by 1 base, and 11 bases separated the two germline ends. The CDR3 has 15 amino acids. The assay was immunoSEQ multiplex PCR, and TCRdb's table has in-frame clones only and misses some. The sample includes under 120,000 clones, 85% to 90% of them seen just once. The gene calls are TRBV9 and TRBJ1-5, with a possible D match to TRBD1 (6 bases). The source of this sequence is a person between 18 and 69 years old in good health. Sequencing was done on a sample of blood. The CDR3 sequence is CASSAGTRSNQPQHF. The DNA of the CDR3 is TGTGCCAGCAGCGCCGGGACACGGAGCAATCAGCCCCAGCATTTT.